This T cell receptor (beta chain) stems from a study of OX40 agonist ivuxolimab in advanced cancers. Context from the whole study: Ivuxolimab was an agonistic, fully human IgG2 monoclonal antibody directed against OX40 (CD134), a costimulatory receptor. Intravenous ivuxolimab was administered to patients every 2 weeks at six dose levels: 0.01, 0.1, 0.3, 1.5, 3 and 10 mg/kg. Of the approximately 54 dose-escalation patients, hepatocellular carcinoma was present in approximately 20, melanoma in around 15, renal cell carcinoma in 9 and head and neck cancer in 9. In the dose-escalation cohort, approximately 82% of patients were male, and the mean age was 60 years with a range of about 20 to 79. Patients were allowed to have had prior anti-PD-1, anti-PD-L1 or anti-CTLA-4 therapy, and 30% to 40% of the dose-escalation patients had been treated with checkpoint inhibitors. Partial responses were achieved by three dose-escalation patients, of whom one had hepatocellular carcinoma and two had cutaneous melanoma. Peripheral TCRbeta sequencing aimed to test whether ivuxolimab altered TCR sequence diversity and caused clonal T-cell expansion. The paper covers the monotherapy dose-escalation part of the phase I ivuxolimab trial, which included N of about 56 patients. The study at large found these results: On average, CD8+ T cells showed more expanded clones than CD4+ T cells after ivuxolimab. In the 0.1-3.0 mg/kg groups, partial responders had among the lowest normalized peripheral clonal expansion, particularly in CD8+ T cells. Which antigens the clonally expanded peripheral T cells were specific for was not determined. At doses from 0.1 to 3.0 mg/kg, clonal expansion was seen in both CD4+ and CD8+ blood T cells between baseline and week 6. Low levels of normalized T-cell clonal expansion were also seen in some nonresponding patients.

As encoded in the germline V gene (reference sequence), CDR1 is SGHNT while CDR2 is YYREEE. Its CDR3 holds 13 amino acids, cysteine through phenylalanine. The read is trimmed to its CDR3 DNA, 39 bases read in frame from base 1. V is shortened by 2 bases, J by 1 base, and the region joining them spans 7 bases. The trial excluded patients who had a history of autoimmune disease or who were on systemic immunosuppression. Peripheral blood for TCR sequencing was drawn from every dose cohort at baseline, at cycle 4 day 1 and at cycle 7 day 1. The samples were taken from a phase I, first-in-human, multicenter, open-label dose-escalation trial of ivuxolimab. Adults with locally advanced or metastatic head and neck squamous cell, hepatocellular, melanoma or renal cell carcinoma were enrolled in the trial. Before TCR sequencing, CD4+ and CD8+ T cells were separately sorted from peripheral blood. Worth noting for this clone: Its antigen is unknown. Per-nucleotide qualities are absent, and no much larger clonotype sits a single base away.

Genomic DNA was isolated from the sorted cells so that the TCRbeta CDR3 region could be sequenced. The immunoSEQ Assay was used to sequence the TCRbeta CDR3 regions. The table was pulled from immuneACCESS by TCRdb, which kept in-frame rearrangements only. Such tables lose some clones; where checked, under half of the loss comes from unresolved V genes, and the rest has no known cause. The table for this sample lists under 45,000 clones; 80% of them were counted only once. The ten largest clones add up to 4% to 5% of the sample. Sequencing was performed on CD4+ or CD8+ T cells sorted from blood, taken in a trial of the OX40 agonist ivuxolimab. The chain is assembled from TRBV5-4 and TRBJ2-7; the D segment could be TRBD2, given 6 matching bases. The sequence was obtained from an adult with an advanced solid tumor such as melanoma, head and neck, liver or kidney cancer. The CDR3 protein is CASSFSGSYEQYF. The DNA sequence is TGTGCCAGCAGCTTTAGCGGATCCTACGAGCAGTACTTC. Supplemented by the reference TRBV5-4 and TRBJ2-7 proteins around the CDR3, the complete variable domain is ETGVTQSPTHLIKTRGQQVTLRCSSQSGHNTVSWYQQALGQGPQFIFQYYREEENGRGNFPPRFSGLQFPNYSSELNVNALELDDSALYLCASSFSGSYEQYFGPGTRLTVT.